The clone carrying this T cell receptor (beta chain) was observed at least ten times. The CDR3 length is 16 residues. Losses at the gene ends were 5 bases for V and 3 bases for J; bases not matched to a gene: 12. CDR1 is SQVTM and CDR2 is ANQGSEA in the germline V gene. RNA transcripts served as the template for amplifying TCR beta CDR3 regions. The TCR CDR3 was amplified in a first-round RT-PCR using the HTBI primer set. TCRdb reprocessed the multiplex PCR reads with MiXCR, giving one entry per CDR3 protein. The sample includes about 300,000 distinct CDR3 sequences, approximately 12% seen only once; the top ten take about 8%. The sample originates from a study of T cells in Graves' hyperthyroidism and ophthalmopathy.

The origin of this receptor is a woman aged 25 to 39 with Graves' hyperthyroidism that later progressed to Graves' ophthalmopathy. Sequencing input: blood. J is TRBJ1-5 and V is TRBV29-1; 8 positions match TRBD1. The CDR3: CSVTTLQGGANQPQHF. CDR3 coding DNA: TGCAGCGTTACCACACTACAGGGGGGTGCCAATCAGCCCCAGCATTTT.